This entry is about one T cell receptor (beta chain). Its antigen is unidentified. Template switching added a universal primer binding site, and final cDNA carried unique molecular identifiers. TCRdb reprocessed the 5' RACE reads via MiXCR and lists one record per CDR3 protein. The table lists around 1.7 million distinct CDR3 sequences, about 30% of them singletons, with 0.25% to 0.3% in the top ten. Germline loops: CDR1 SQVTM, CDR2 ANQGSEA. The CDR3 is 14 residues long. The germline V and J ends were trimmed by 3 bases and 7 bases, with 17 bases remaining between them. This specimen comes from a study of identical twins. Study-level findings and limits: Among out-of-frame alpha sequences shared by twins, low generation probability occurred in excess.

Specimen: cord blood. This receptor was taken from a newborn girl in good health. The chain uses TRBV29-1 and TRBJ2-3; tentatively, D is TRBD1 (5 bases). DNA for the CDR3: TGCAGCGTTGATTCGGTTGGGGCTTTTTATACGCAGTATTTT. Protein: CSVDSVGAFYTQYF.